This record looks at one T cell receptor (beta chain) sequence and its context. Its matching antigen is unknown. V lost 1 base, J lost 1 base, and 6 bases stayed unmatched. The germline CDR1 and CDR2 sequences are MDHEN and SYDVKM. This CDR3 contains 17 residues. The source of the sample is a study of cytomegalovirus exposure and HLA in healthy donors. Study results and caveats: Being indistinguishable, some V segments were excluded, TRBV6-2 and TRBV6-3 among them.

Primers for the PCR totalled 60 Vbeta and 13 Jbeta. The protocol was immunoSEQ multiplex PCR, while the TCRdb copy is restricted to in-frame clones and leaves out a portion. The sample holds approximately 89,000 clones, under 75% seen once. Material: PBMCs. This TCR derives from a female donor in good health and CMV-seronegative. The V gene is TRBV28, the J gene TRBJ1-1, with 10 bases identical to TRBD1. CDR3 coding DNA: TGTGCCAGCAGTTTATCTGGGACAGGGGAAACGAACACTGAAGCTTTCTTT. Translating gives CASSLSGTGETNTEAFF.